The clone carrying this T cell receptor (beta chain) was recorded many times. CDR3 length: 13 amino acids. The germline V and J ends were trimmed by 4 bases and 0 bases, with 6 bases remaining between them. Germline V CDR1 and CDR2: MNHEY, SMNVEV (reference sequence). It was with unique molecular identifiers that the TCRbeta library was prepared. TCRdb redid the calling of the PCR reads with MiXCR, one entry per CDR3 protein. The sample holds roughly 590,000 distinct CDR3 sequences; roughly 17% are singletons and the top ten take approximately 1.1%. The data were obtained in a study of T-cell reconstitution after alpha-beta-depleted transplantation in children.

The TCR sequence derives from a human donor who donated a stem cell graft to a child with acute myeloid leukemia. Sequences were derived from PBMCs from the stem cell graft donor, sampled from the stem cell graft. The chain uses TRBV27 and TRBJ1-1; D is unresolved. CDR3 sequence: CASSSVMNTEAFF. CDR3 nucleotides: TGTGCCAGCAGTTCCGTTATGAACACTGAAGCTTTCTTT.